This section outlines one T cell receptor beta chain sequence together with its context. This sample is drawn from a study of CD8 T cells in Susac syndrome. Random hexamers were used to reverse transcribe roughly 0.45 to 1 ug of RNA. One entry per CDR3 protein results from TCRdb running MiXCR on the immunoSEQ multiplex PCR reads. The data hold 300,000 to 350,000 distinct CDR3 sequences, with roughly nine tenths observed a single time. There are 14 residues in the CDR3. Trimming removed 7 bases at V and 4 bases at J, with 16 bases between. Per the germline V gene, CDR1 is LNHDA and CDR2 is SQIVND (reference sequence).

The V and J genes are TRBV19 and TRBJ1-1; the D is unclear. The TCR was taken from a human donor with multiple sclerosis. The specimen sequenced was CD4+ T cells from PBMCs. In DNA form, the CDR3 reads TGTGCCAGTACCCCAGAGACATGGAGCACTGAAGCTTTCTTT. Its translation is CASTPETWSTEAFF.